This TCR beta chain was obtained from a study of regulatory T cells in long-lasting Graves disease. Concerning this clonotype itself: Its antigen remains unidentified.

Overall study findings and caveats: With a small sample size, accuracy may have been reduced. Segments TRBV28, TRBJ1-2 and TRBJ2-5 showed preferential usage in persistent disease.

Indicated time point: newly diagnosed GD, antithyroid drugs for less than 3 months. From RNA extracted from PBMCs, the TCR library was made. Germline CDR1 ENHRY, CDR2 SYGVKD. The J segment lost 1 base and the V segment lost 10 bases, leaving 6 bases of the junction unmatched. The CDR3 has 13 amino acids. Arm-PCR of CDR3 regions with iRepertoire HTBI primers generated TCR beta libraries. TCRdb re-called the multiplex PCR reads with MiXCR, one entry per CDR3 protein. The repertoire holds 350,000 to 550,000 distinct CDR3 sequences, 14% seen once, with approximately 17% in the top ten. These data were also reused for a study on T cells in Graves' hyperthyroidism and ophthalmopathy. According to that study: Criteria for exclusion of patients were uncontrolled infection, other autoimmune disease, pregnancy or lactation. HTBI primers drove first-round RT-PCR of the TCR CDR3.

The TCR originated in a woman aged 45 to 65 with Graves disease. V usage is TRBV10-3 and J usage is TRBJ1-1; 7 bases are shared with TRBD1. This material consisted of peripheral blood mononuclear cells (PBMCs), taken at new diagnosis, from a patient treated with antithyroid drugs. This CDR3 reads CATRQGTNTEAFF. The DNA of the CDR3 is TGTGCCACCCGACAGGGCACGAACACTGAAGCTTTCTTT.